This T cell receptor beta chain was profiled in a study of cytomegalovirus exposure and HLA in healthy donors. The overall study: It was reported in a later analysis that the same platform had been used for the 110 or so validation repertoires as for the roughly 710 first-cohort repertoires.

The repertoire was sequenced with immunoSEQ multiplex PCR; TCRdb's copy has only in-frame clones and lacks some. The sample lists about 98,000 clones, 87% occurring once. This clone was counted a single time. The germline CDR1 and CDR2 sequences are SGHNT and YYREEE (reference sequence). J gave up 5 bases and V 1 base, and 7 bases lay outside the gene matches. The CDR3 extends over 15 amino acids. Source material: PBMCs. This sequence was found in a young woman in good health and CMV-seronegative. The chain has TRBV5-4 and TRBJ2-5, with 8 bases identical to TRBD1. In DNA, the CDR3 is TGTGCCAGCAGCTTGTTACAGGGGGGTAAGGAGACCCAGTACTTC. Translation gives CASSLLQGGKETQYF.